A selection of T cell receptor beta chains follows, all from one sample in a study of immune cell composition in non-small cell lung cancer. Some clones are missing from TCRdb's copy, which holds only in-frame ones; the method was immunoSEQ multiplex PCR. The table has roughly 5,800 clones, around 90% seen once. Sequencing was carried out using non-adjacent lung tissue. The receptors come from a human donor with non-small cell lung cancer. Each CDR3 is given with its conserved first and last residue. D genes are given only for firm matches.

len	j_gene	v_gene	d_gene	CDR3nt	CDR3aa
15	TRBJ1-1	TRBV4-2	.	TGTGCCAGCAGCCAAGAAGAGCGGGGGAACACTGAAGCTTTCTTT	CASSQEERGNTEAFF
14	TRBJ1-6	TRBV6-6	.	TGTGCCAGCAGTTACATTGAGGGAAATTCACCCCTCCACTTT	CASSYIEGNSPLHF
15	TRBJ2-7	TRBV4-2	TRBD2	TGTGCCAGCAGCCAAGATTTACTAGCGGGAGCACCTAGAGGCTTC	CASSQDLLAGAPRGF
14	TRBJ2-7	TRBV28	TRBD2	TGTGCCAGCAGTTTGACTAGCGGATTCTACGAGCAGTACTTC	CASSLTSGFYEQYF
13	TRBJ1-1	TRBV29-1	.	TGCAGCGTCTACAGGAGAAGTGGCACTGAAGCTTTCTTT	CSVYRRSGTEAFF
15	TRBJ2-6	TRBV30	.	TGTGCCTGGAGTGGGACTTGGGTCGGGGCCAACGTCCTGACTTTC	CAWSGTWVGANVLTF
14	TRBJ1-3	TRBV5-1	.	TGCGCCAGCAGTGACAGCTACTCTGGAAACACCATATATTTT	CASSDSYSGNTIYF
12	TRBJ2-7	TRBV19	TRBD1	TGTGCCACCTCGGGACAGAACTACGAGCAGTACTTC	CATSGQNYEQYF
15	TRBJ1-2	TRBV30	TRBD1	TGTGCCTGGAGTACCACAGGGGGGATTAACTATGGCTACACCTTC	CAWSTTGGINYGYTF
13	TRBJ2-7	TRBV18	TRBD2	TGTGCCAGCTCACCATGGGAGGGGAACGAGCAGTACTTC	CASSPWEGNEQYF
13	TRBJ1-2	TRBV29-1	TRBD1	TGCAGCGTCCCGGACAGGGTTGGGTATGGCTACACCTTC	CSVPDRVGYGYTF